One sample yielded the 21 T cell receptor beta chains listed below, sequenced in a study of blood T cell repertoires in COVID-19. Libraries were prepared by immunoSEQ multiplex PCR; TCRdb keeps only in-frame clonotypes and omits some of them. The sample includes 200,000 to 300,000 clones, around nine tenths of them seen just once. Sequenced sample: peripheral blood. These receptors were taken from an older woman with COVID-19, enrolled during active disease.

V and J are TRBV7-3 and TRBJ2-5; 7 nucleotides match TRBD2. V dropped 8 bases and J dropped 5; count of bases not matched to a gene: 20. The CDR3 contains 17 residues. CDR1 is SGHTA, CDR2 FQGTGA, per germline. CDR3 sequence reads: CASGSKVGREFGETQYF. CDR3 nucleotide sequence: TGTGCCAGCGGATCCAAGGTAGGGCGGGAGTTCGGGGAGACCCAGTACTTC.

This chain joins TRBV29-1 and TRBJ2-1; 9 nucleotides agree with TRBD2. In germline, CDR1 is SQVTM, CDR2 ANQGSEA. With 4 bases clipped from V and 6 bases from J, the junction kept 19 bases outside the gene matches. This CDR3 region has 18 residues. The CDR3 sequence is CSVGLGLAGTSVFNEQFF. The CDR3 DNA sequence: TGCAGCGTTGGCCTGGGGCTAGCGGGGACAAGTGTTTTCAATGAGCAGTTCTTC.

The V gene is TRBV30, the J gene TRBJ2-7, with 13 bases identical to TRBD2. Trimming removed 0 bases from V and 5 bases from J; junction bases left unmatched: 19. This CDR3 comprises 20 residues. Germline CDR1 is GTSNPN and CDR2 is SVGIG (reference sequence). CDR3 loop: CAWSVFVGTSGTGGIHEQYF. The DNA for the CDR3 is TGTGCCTGGAGTGTATTTGTCGGGACTAGCGGGACCGGAGGTATCCACGAGCAGTACTTC.

J is TRBJ1-5 and V is TRBV30, with D perhaps matching TRBD1 (5 bases). The germline CDR1 and CDR2 sequences are GTSNPN and SVGIG (reference sequence). The CDR3 loop spans 14 amino acids. Trimming shortened V by 3 bases and J by 7 bases, and 16 bases separated the two germline ends. CDR3: CAWSRTSGGQPQHF. As DNA, the CDR3 is TGTGCCTGGAGCCGGACATCGGGGGGACAGCCCCAGCATTTT.

This chain links TRBV15 with TRBJ2-5, with 7 bases matching TRBD1. V lost 3 bases and J lost 3; bases outside the gene matches: 4. The CDR3 is 14 residues long. The germline CDR1 and CDR2 sequences are LNHNV and YYDKDF (reference sequence). The CDR3 DNA is TGTGCCACCAGCAGGGGACAGATAGAAGAGACCCAGTACTTC. This gives the protein CATSRGQIEETQYF.

V is TRBV19 and J is TRBJ1-1, with 7 positions matching TRBD1. The CDR3 contains 14 residues. Germline CDR1 LNHDA, CDR2 SQIVND (reference sequence). With V trimmed by 5 bases and J by 2 bases, 5 bases remained unmatched. The CDR3 DNA reads TGTGCCAGTAGTTCTGACAGGGCCAACACTGAAGCTTTCTTT. This translates into CASSSDRANTEAFF.

The CDR3 region is CATSRNRDNSPLHF. The CDR3 coding sequence is TGTGCCACCAGCAGAAACAGAGATAATTCACCCCTCCACTTT. This chain connects TRBV15 to TRBJ1-6; D is unresolved. V was clipped by 2 bases and J by 5 bases, with 7 bases between them. Germline V gene data show CDR1 as LNHNV and CDR2 as YYDKDF (reference sequence). The CDR3 spans 14 residues.

The chain carries TRBV7-6 and TRBJ2-1; 7 bases align to TRBD2. The CDR3 has 17 residues. Germline loops: CDR1 SGHVS, CDR2 FNYEAQ. Trimming at V came to 2 bases and at J to 8 bases, leaving 15 bases not matched to a gene. CDR3 region: CASSLYSAGDIVDEQFF. Written as DNA, the CDR3 is TGTGCCAGCAGCTTATATTCTGCGGGAGATATTGTAGATGAGCAGTTCTTC.

The chain has TRBV28 and TRBJ2-1; 12 bases agree with TRBD2. Germline values: CDR1 MDHEN, CDR2 SYDVKM. The CDR3 is 17 residues long. With 6 bases clipped from V and 9 bases from J, the junction kept 15 bases outside the gene matches. The CDR3 sequence is CASRRRPTSGRNAEQFF. The CDR3 bases are TGTGCCAGCAGGCGACGTCCCACTAGCGGGAGGAATGCTGAGCAGTTCTTC.

The chain couples TRBV5-6 to TRBJ1-4; D call uncertain. This CDR3 comprises 13 residues. Trimming stripped 0 bases from V and 8 bases from J, with 8 bases between. The germline V gene has CDR1 SGHDT and CDR2 YYEEEE. DNA for the CDR3: TGTGCCAGCAGCTTGGAATTGAGGGAAAAACTGTTTTTT. The encoded protein is CASSLELREKLFF. The entire variable domain, with the rest obtained from reference TRBV5-6 and TRBJ1-4, is as follows: DAGVTQSPTHLIKTRGQQVTLRCSPKSGHDTVSWYQQALGQGPQFIFQYYEEEERQRGNFPDRFSGHQFPNYSSELNVNALLLGDSALYLCASSLELREKLFFGSGTQLSVL.

The chain recombines TRBV9 with TRBJ1-2; no clear D. Germline CDR1 SGDLS, CDR2 YYNGEE. This CDR3 comprises 18 residues. V was trimmed by 0 bases and J by 1 base, leaving 19 bases between them. The CDR3 reads CASSVDSWAGGGNYGYTF. The CDR3 region has the DNA TGTGCCAGCAGCGTAGATAGTTGGGCAGGTGGAGGTAACTATGGCTACACCTTC. Variable domain in full (rest from reference TRBV9 and TRBJ1-2): DSGVTQTPKHLITATGQRVTLRCSPRSGDLSVYWYQQSLDQGLQFLIQYYNGEERAKGNILERFSAQQFPDLHSELNLSSLELGDSALYFCASSVDSWAGGGNYGYTFGSGTRLTVV.

This rearrangement joins TRBV6-5 to TRBJ2-2; a weak D match, TRBD1 (6 bases). Per the germline V gene, CDR1 is MNHEY and CDR2 is SVGAGI. CDR3 length: 14 residues. V shed 6 bases and J shed 5 bases, with 13 bases lying between them. The DNA for the CDR3 is TGTGCCAGCAGACGTGCCAGGGGTACCGGGGAGCTGTTTTTT. As protein: CASRRARGTGELFF.

J is TRBJ2-2 and V is TRBV5-1, with 16 bases aligning to TRBD2. The CDR3 runs to 19 residues. With 5 bases clipped from V and 6 bases from J, the junction kept 13 bases outside the gene matches. Germline V gene data show CDR1 as SGHRS and CDR2 as YFSETQ. Written as DNA, the CDR3 is TGCGCCAGCAGAAGGATGGGGACTAGCGGGAGGGCCTCCGCCGGGGAGCTGTTTTTT. Residues: CASRRMGTSGRASAGELFF.

The rearrangement uses TRBV7-9 and TRBJ2-2, with 7 nucleotides matching TRBD1. Germline V gives CDR1 SEHNR, CDR2 FQNEAQ (reference sequence). This CDR3 has 15 residues. J lost 4 bases, V lost 5 bases, and 7 bases had no gene match. As DNA, the CDR3 is TGTGCCAGCAGCAGTCGACAGGGCCGCACCGGGGAGCTGTTTTTT. It encodes CASSSRQGRTGELFF.

The chain links TRBV10-1 to TRBJ1-2, with D possibly TRBD1 on 6 matching bases. Germline CDR1 WNHNN, CDR2 SYGVQD (reference sequence). V lost 5 bases, J lost 0 bases, and 13 bases lay in between. The CDR3 sequence is 15 residues long. This CDR3 is CASSPDRSANYGYTF. The CDR3 bases are TGCGCCAGCAGTCCCGACAGGTCAGCTAACTATGGCTACACCTTC.

The gene calls are TRBV5-4 and TRBJ1-5; 7 nucleotides match TRBD1. The germline V gene encodes CDR1 SGHNT and CDR2 YYREEE (reference sequence). Losses at the gene ends were 10 bases for V and 0 bases for J; bases not matched to a gene: 13. The length of the CDR3 is 16 residues. CDR3 nucleotide sequence: TGTGCCGCGATTACCGGGACAGACGCTAGCAATCAGCCCCAGCATTTT. It encodes CAAITGTDASNQPQHF.

The chain combines TRBV3-1 (or the pseudogene TRBV3-2) with TRBJ2-5; 8 bases match TRBD2. The CDR3 has 13 amino acids. The ends lost 4 bases at V and 5 bases at J; junction bases unmatched: 3. Germline-derived CDR1 and CDR2 are LGHDT and YNNKEL (reference sequence). CDR3 residues: CASSRLARETQYF. DNA of the CDR3: TGTGCCAGCAGCCGACTAGCGCGTGAGACCCAGTACTTC.

The J gene is TRBJ2-3, the V gene TRBV14; 7 bases line up with TRBD1. Germline values: CDR1 SGHDN, CDR2 FVKESK. The trim removed 5 bases at V and 2 bases at J, leaving 7 bases unmatched. The CDR3 sequence is 15 residues long. The CDR3: CASSYRTGSTDTQYF. The CDR3 coding sequence is TGTGCCAGCAGCTATCGGACAGGATCCACAGATACGCAGTATTTT.

This clone was seen a single time. The rearrangement joins TRBV12-3 or TRBV12-4 to TRBJ2-7; 9 bases line up with TRBD1. The CDR3 length is 13 residues. The J segment lost 3 bases and the V segment lost 7 bases, leaving 4 bases of the junction unmatched. As DNA, the CDR3 is TGTGCCAGCAAGGGACAGGGAGACTACGAGCAGTACTTC. Amino acids: CASKGQGDYEQYF.

This chain joins TRBV7-9 and TRBJ2-1; 14 nucleotides line up with TRBD2. V was clipped by 5 bases and J by 4 bases; unmatched bases: 1. Germline values: CDR1 SEHNR, CDR2 FQNEAQ (reference sequence). The CDR3 runs 15 residues. CDR3 residues: CASSRTSGRYNEQFF. The DNA of the CDR3 is TGTGCCAGCAGCCGGACTAGCGGGAGGTACAATGAGCAGTTCTTC. Using reference TRBV7-9 and TRBJ2-1 for the parts outside the CDR3, the full variable domain is DTGVSQNPRHKITKRGQNVTFRCDPISEHNRLYWYRQTLGQGPEFLTYFQNEAQLEKSRLLSDRFSAERPKGSFSTLEIQRTEQGDSAMYLCASSRTSGRYNEQFFGPGTRLTVL.

J is TRBJ2-7 and V is TRBV15; 9 bases align to TRBD1. The junction had 3 bases not matched to a gene; V was cut back by 1 base and J by 2 bases. The CDR3 sequence is 15 residues long. Germline CDR1 and CDR2: LNHNV and YYDKDF (reference sequence). CDR3 protein: CATSRAGTGTYEQYF. CDR3 bases: TGTGCCACCAGCAGAGCCGGGACAGGGACCTACGAGCAGTACTTC.